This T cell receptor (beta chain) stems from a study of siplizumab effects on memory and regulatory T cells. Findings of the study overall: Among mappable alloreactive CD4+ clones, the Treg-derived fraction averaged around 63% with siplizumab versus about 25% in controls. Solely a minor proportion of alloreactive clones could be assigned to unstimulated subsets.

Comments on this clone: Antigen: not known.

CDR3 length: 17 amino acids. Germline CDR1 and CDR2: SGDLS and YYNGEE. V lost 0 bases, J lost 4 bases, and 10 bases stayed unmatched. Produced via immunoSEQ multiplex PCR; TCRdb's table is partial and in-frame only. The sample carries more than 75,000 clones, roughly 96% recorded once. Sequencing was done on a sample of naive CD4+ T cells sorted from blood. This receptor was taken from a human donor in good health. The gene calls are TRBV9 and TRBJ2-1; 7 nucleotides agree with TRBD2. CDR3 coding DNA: TGTGCCAGCAGCGTAGGATTCGGGGCGGGGGAGTACAATGAGCAGTTCTTC. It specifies CASSVGFGAGEYNEQFF. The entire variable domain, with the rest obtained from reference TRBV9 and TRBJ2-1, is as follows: DSGVTQTPKHLITATGQRVTLRCSPRSGDLSVYWYQQSLDQGLQFLIQYYNGEERAKGNILERFSAQQFPDLHSELNLSSLELGDSALYFCASSVGFGAGEYNEQFFGPGTRLTVL.